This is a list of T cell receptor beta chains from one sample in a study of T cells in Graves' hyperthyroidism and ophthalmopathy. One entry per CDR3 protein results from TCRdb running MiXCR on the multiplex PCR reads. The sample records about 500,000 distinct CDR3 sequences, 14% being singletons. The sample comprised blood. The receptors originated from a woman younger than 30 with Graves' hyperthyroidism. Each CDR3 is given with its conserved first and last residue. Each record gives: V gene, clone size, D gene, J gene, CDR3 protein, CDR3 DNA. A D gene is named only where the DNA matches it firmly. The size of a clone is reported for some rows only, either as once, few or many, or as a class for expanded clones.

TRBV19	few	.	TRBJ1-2	CATHPIRGMNYGYTF	TGTGCCACGCACCCAATTCGGGGGATGAACTATGGCTACACCTTC
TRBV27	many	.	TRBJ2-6	CASSSWSSGANVLTF	TGTGCCAGCAGTTCCTGGTCCTCTGGGGCCAACGTCCTGACTTTC
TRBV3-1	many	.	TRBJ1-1	CASSHSSDTEAFF	TGTGCCAGCAGCCACTCGTCCGACACTGAAGCTTTCTTT
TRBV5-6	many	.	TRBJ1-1	CASSPPFRWDTNTEAFF	TGTGCCAGCAGCCCCCCCTTTAGGTGGGACACGAACACTGAAGCTTTCTTT
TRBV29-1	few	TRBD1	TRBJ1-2	CSGQDRDNYGYTF	TGCAGCGGTCAGGACAGGGATAACTATGGCTACACCTTC
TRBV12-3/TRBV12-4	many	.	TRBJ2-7	CASSLLSGSLDEQYF	TGTGCCAGCAGTTTACTGTCCGGGTCCCTCGACGAGCAGTACTTC
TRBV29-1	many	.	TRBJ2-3	CSVEVVGEGTDTQYF	TGCAGCGTTGAAGTAGTAGGGGAAGGCACAGATACGCAGTATTTT
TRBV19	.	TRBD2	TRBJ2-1	CASSSLAGSNEQFF	TGTGCCAGTAGTTCCTTAGCGGGTTCCAATGAGCAGTTCTTC
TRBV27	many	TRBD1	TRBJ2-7	CASSSTRQGNEQYF	TGTGCCAGCAGTTCGACGAGACAGGGGAACGAGCAGTACTTC
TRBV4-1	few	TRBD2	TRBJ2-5	CASSQDPTSGRSQYF	TGCGCCAGCAGCCAAGATCCGACTAGCGGGAGGTCCCAGTACTTC
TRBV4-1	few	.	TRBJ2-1	CASSQDPRRDEQFF	TGCGCCAGCAGCCAAGATCCCCGCAGGGATGAGCAGTTCTTC
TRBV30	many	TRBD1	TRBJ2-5	CAWIPRTGWQETQYF	TGTGCCTGGATCCCCCGGACAGGGTGGCAAGAGACCCAGTACTTC
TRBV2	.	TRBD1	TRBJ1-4	CASRKRIDRALKGEKLFF	TGTGCCAGCAGAAAAAGGATAGACAGGGCCCTCAAGGGTGAAAAACTGTTTTTT
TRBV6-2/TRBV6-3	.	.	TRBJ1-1	CASSYFAKGTEAFF	TGTGCCAGCAGTTACTTCGCCAAGGGCACTGAAGCTTTCTTT
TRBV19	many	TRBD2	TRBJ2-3	CASSVGLAGGMDTQYF	TGTGCCAGTAGTGTGGGACTAGCGGGAGGAATGGATACGCAGTATTTT
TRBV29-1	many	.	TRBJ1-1	CSVGGAGDTEAFF	TGCAGCGTTGGCGGGGCCGGGGACACTGAAGCTTTCTTT
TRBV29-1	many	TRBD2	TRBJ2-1	CSVEATSGSKVGYNEQFF	TGCAGCGTTGAAGCCACTAGCGGGAGTAAGGTGGGATACAATGAGCAGTTCTTC
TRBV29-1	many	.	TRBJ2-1	CSVERTGVWNEQFF	TGCAGCGTTGAACGGACGGGGGTTTGGAATGAGCAGTTCTTC
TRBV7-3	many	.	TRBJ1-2	CASSSTGYNGYTF	TGTGCCAGCAGCTCAACAGGGTACAATGGCTACACCTTC